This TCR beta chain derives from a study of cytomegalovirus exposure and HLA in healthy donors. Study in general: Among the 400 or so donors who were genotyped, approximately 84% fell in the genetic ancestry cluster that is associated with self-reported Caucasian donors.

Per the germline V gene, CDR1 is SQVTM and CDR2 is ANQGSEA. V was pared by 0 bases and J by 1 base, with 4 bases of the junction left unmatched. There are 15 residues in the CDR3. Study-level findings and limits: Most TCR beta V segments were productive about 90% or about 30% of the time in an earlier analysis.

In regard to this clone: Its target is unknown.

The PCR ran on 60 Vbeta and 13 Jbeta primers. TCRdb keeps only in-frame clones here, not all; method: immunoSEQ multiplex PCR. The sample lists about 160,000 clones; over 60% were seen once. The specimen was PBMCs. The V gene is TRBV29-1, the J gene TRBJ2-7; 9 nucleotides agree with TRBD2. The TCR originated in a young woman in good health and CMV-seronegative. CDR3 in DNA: TGCAGCGTTGAAGACGCACTAGCGGGTTCCTACGAGCAGTACTTC. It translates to CSVEDALAGSYEQYF.